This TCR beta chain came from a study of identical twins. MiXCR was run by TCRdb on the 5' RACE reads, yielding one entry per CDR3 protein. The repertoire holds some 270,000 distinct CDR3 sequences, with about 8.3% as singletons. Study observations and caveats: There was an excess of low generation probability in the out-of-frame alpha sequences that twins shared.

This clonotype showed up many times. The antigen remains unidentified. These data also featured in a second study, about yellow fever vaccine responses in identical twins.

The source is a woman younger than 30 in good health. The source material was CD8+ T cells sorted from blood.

In DNA form, the CDR3 reads TGCGCCAGCAGCCAGGGGGTCGGACAGAGCCCATCCTACGAGCAGTACTTC. Encoded protein: CASSQGVGQSPSYEQYF. The rearrangement links TRBV4-3 to TRBJ2-7; tentative D call: TRBD1 (6 bases). The germline V gene encodes CDR1 LGHNA and CDR2 YSLEER. Trimming removed 3 bases at V and 1 base at J, with 19 bases between. The CDR3 spans 17 residues.